This T cell receptor beta chain was sequenced for a study of HIV-infected patients and healthy controls. The CDR3 spans 12 residues. Per the germline V gene, CDR1 is KGHDR and CDR2 is SFDVKD. V was shortened by 12 bases and J by 0 bases, with 9 bases between the two germline ends. MiXCR, applied by TCRdb to the 5' RACE reads, yields one record per CDR3 protein. The sample carries more than 60,000 distinct CDR3 sequences, approximately 21% recorded once. This sequence originates from a human donor in good health. V usage is TRBV24-1 and J usage is TRBJ2-3; D unclear. The specimen sequenced was CD4+ T cells from blood. The CDR3 coding sequence is TGTGCCGCCCAAAGTAGCACAGATACGCAGTATTTT. Translated: CAAQSSTDTQYF.